This note documents a single T cell receptor (beta chain) sequence. The V end was cut by 7 bases, the J end by 1 base, with 16 bases between. Germline values: CDR1 SEHNR, CDR2 FQNEAQ (reference sequence). This CDR3 spans 15 amino acids. These data originate in a study of T cell changes during pregnancy in multiple sclerosis. Here immunoSEQ multiplex PCR was the method, and the copy in TCRdb shows in-frame clones only, minus some. The top ten clones hold 8% to 9.5% of a sample with tens of thousands of clones, more than 75% of them seen once. The chain joins TRBV7-9 to TRBJ1-2; D is uncertain. This receptor was identified in a female donor with multiple sclerosis, enrolled in a pregnancy study. The sample in question was CD8+ T cells from peripheral blood mononuclear cells, obtained after pregnancy. The CDR3 DNA reads as TGTGCCAGCACTTTAGTAAATCATTATAACTATGGCTACACCTTC. It translates to CASTLVNHYNYGYTF.